The rows below give T cell receptor beta chains drawn from one sample of a study of T cell repertoires in cytomegalovirus infection. Via MiXCR, TCRdb re-called the reads, giving one row per CDR3 protein. This sample has some 450,000 distinct CDR3 sequences; approximately 32% occur once, and the top ten carry approximately 13%. Material for sequencing was PBMCs. The source is a human donor in good health (CMV status not recorded). Some clones in this sample may be carry-over from other donors' samples. Each CDR3 is given without its conserved first and last residue. The order of the fields is V gene, J gene, clone size, CDR3 protein. Some rows have no size entry. The others give once, few or many, or a class for an expanded clone.

>TRBV7-3|TRBJ2-7|few
ASSPRGTYEQY
>TRBV19|TRBJ2-3|.
ASSMRRGVLDTQY
>TRBV7-6|TRBJ2-7|.
ASSSGDTGNLEQY
>TRBV12-3/TRBV12-4|TRBJ2-1|many
ASIPTSGGSEQF
>TRBV7-6|TRBJ1-2|.
ASSLAPDYGYT
>TRBV6-5|TRBJ1-4|.
ASRGVGTGNEKLF
>TRBV5-4|TRBJ2-5|.
ASSLEAGETQY
>TRBV6-1|TRBJ2-5|many
ASSGGLTGTQY
>TRBV6-2/TRBV6-3|TRBJ2-3|.
ASRLPGPSFTDTQY
>TRBV7-9|TRBJ1-1|.
ASTLGEGAKNTEAF
>TRBV12-3/TRBV12-4|TRBJ1-6|.
ASSLPPRGPSYNSPLH
>TRBV4-1|TRBJ1-4|few
ASSQYSATNEKLF
>TRBV20-1|TRBJ1-1|few
SASQVNTEAF
>TRBV11-2|TRBJ1-1|few
ASSPGWGQRIGTEAF
>TRBV4-1|TRBJ1-1|many
ASSSLGGNTEAF
>TRBV7-2|TRBJ1-1|many
ASSYARGNTEAF
>TRBV9|TRBJ2-3|.
ASSVGVAGGPDTQY
>TRBV11-2|TRBJ2-1|few
ASSLFGGGDNEQF
>TRBV6-1|TRBJ1-1|many
ASSVTRFGTEAF
>TRBV4-1|TRBJ2-1|many
ASSLLGPGTSGYNEQF
>TRBV4-1|TRBJ1-2|.
ASSQDVQGYGYT
>TRBV6-1|TRBJ1-5|few
ASRKTAAGASNQPQH
>TRBV7-8|TRBJ1-5|few
ASSLLDRHNQPQH
>TRBV18|TRBJ2-3|.
ASSQNRGAETQY
>TRBV11-2|TRBJ1-5|.
ASSPLHSNQPQH
>TRBV11-2|TRBJ2-5|.
ASSLDRSGGAGTQY
>TRBV15|TRBJ2-5|many
ATSRDYTGSEETQY
>TRBV6-5|TRBJ1-6|few
ASTKTGPTSPLH
>TRBV7-9|TRBJ2-2|few
ASSSTPGLSNTGELF
>TRBV12-3/TRBV12-4|TRBJ2-7|.
ASNQSSYEQY
>TRBV6-1|TRBJ1-4|few
ASNDRQINEKLF
>TRBV25-1|TRBJ1-5|.
ASSLLRSHLHSNQPQH
>TRBV11-2|TRBJ1-2|.
ASSLDWRRDYGYT
>TRBV27|TRBJ1-1|.
ASSLDRGLTEAF
>TRBV27|TRBJ2-1|few
ASSPSPPGGLNEQF
>TRBV7-2|TRBJ2-3|few
ASSFQTSGASTDTQY
>TRBV3-1|TRBJ1-3|.
ASSQALTSNSGNTIY
>TRBV11-1|TRBJ2-7|.
ASSLGHREQY
>TRBV19|TRBJ1-1|.
ASTPGRNTEAF
>TRBV10-3|TRBJ2-3|.
AISGGEMSTDTQY
>TRBV7-2|TRBJ2-3|many
ASALLAGGTDTQY
>TRBV4-1|TRBJ1-4|few
ASGPLGEKLF
>TRBV7-2|TRBJ2-1|many
ASTPPGGRARGNEQF
>TRBV7-3|TRBJ1-1|few
ASSPQGGGTEAF
>TRBV29-1|TRBJ2-1|.
SGGLQEGQQF
>TRBV6-4|TRBJ1-6|few
ASSDGTGGNSPLH
>TRBV7-2|TRBJ2-2|many
ASSLGRAEFRTGELF
>TRBV4-3|TRBJ1-1|.
ANRLHMNTEAF
>TRBV7-6|TRBJ2-7|many
ASSLGTVAPYEQY
>TRBV19|TRBJ2-2|.
ASKGDSGPGELF
>TRBV11-3|TRBJ2-2|.
ASSPGVVTGELF
>TRBV7-6|TRBJ1-5|.
ASSLGTGTINQPQH
>TRBV2|TRBJ2-2|.
ASQGNTGELF
>TRBV19|TRBJ2-2|.
ASSRQRVNPNTGELF
>TRBV10-2|TRBJ2-1|once
ASSFGTDYNEQF
>TRBV20-1|TRBJ2-1|few
SAQTPGYSDGEQF
>TRBV7-6|TRBJ1-3|many
ASSLASQSGVGDPRRGNTIY
>TRBV11-2|TRBJ2-5|.
ASSLRSSDKYQETQY
>TRBV19|TRBJ2-2|few
ASTYGGPTGELF